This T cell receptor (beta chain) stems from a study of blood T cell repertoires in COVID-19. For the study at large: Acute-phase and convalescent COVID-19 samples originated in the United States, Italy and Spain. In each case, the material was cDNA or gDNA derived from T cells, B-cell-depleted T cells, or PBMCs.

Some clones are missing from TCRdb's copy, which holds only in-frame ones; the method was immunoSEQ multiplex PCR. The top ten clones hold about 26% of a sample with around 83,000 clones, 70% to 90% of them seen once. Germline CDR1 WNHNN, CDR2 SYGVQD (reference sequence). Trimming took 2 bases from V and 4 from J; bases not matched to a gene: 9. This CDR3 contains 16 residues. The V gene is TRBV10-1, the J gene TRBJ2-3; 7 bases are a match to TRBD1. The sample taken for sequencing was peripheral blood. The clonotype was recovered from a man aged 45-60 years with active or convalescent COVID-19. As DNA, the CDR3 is TGCGCCAGCAGTGAGCTACGAACTCAGGGGGCAGATACGCAGTATTTT. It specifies CASSELRTQGADTQYF.